The entry below describes one T cell receptor beta chain. Its antigen is not known. The sample belongs to a study of vaccination effects on CD4 cells after COVID-19. Viral peptide pool expansion of antigen-specific CD4+ T cells preceded sequencing in the ViraFEST assay. When less than 12 days of culture had elapsed, CD4+ T cells were isolated. Either the BNT162b2 or mRNA-1273 vaccine was given to participants in two doses. V was trimmed by 10 bases and J by 15 bases, leaving 17 bases between them. The CDR3 covers 10 residues. Assay: immunoSEQ multiplex PCR; the TCRdb copy retains only in-frame clones and omits some. The table records approximately 26,000 clones, less than 85% of them present only once.

The TCR was taken from a human donor who received a COVID-19 vaccine. The sequencing used CD4+ T cells from PBMCs cultured with HCoV-NL63 spike peptides, collected after COVID-19 vaccination. The chain combines TRBV5-3 with TRBJ2-4; D unresolved. TRBV5-3 is sorted into the ORF group, with uncertain function. In DNA form, the CDR3 reads TGTGCCTCAATACCTTTTGACGGGTACTTC. It is translated as CASIPFDGYF.